The entry that follows covers one T cell receptor beta chain sequence. CDR1 and CDR2 from the germline V gene are MDHEN and SYDVKM. The CDR3 sequence is 15 residues long. The V segment lost 6 bases and the J segment 5 bases; nucleotides outside the gene matches: 10. Use of 60 Vbeta and 13 Jbeta primers characterized the PCR. Only in-frame clones appear in the TCRdb table, and some are missing; sequencing was by immunoSEQ multiplex PCR. The table includes under 250,000 clones, 60% to 80% detected once. This sample was included in a study of cytomegalovirus exposure and HLA in healthy donors. Sequenced input: PBMCs. The sequence was collected from a male donor in good health and CMV-seronegative. The chain carries TRBV28 and TRBJ2-5; 9 nucleotides line up with TRBD2. The CDR3: CASSPLASGTETQYF. Here the CDR3 DNA reads TGTGCCAGCAGCCCCCTGGCTAGCGGGACGGAGACCCAGTACTTC.